What follows is one TCR beta chain and its context. The data were taken from a study of blood T cell repertoires in COVID-19. The CDR3 extends over 17 amino acids. The germline CDR1 and CDR2 sequences are LGHNA and YSLEER. V shed 0 bases and J shed 7 bases, with 18 bases lying between them. Profiling relied on immunoSEQ multiplex PCR, and the TCRdb table lists in-frame clones only, not all of them. The profile shows about 260,000 clones, more than 75% of them singletons. V gene TRBV4-3 combines with J gene TRBJ2-2; tentatively, D is TRBD1 (6 bases). This clonotype originated in a woman in her 40s who had recovered from COVID-19. The material sequenced was peripheral blood. CDR3 residues: CASSQEGHVGGSGELFF. The CDR3 nucleotides read TGCGCCAGCAGCCAAGAAGGCCATGTAGGGGGTAGCGGGGAGCTGTTTTTT.